The rows below give T cell receptor beta chains drawn from one sample of a study of shared clonotypes between healthy human individuals. Here immunoSEQ multiplex PCR was the method, and the copy in TCRdb shows in-frame clones only, minus some. The sample holds more than 1 million clones, 75% to 80% seen once. The sequenced sample consisted of memory CD4+ T cells from PBMCs. The receptors shown here come from a man aged 18-30 years in good health. Some clones in this sample may be carry-over from other donors' samples. Both conserved end residues are part of each CDR3. Each record gives: clone size, V gene, J gene, CDR3 protein. Size is stated for part of the rows, as once, few or many counts, or as a class when the clone is expanded.

clone size: -
V gene: TRBV6-5
J gene: TRBJ2-3
CDR3 protein: CASSTGRFSTDTQYF

clone size: -
V gene: TRBV7-8
J gene: TRBJ1-5
CDR3 protein: CASSFAGDQPQHF

clone size: -
V gene: TRBV14
J gene: TRBJ2-7
CDR3 protein: CASSQDLAIGNF

clone size: -
V gene: TRBV9
J gene: TRBJ2-2
CDR3 protein: CASTRMRASGTGELFF

clone size: -
V gene: TRBV19
J gene: TRBJ1-4
CDR3 protein: CASSISDRVFF

clone size: -
V gene: TRBV30
J gene: TRBJ2-3
CDR3 protein: CAWSVWSGGGTDTQYF

clone size: -
V gene: TRBV19
J gene: TRBJ2-5
CDR3 protein: CASSVVGGETQYF

clone size: -
V gene: TRBV5-1
J gene: TRBJ2-5
CDR3 protein: CASSLGGDRRETQYF

clone size: -
V gene: TRBV15
J gene: TRBJ2-7
CDR3 protein: CATSRVPDYEQYF

clone size: -
V gene: TRBV7-2
J gene: TRBJ2-7
CDR3 protein: CASSPTRGLHREQYF

clone size: -
V gene: TRBV5-1
J gene: TRBJ2-7
CDR3 protein: CASTRGQGNYEQYF

clone size: -
V gene: TRBV6-1
J gene: TRBJ2-7
CDR3 protein: CASSGGTMRGEQYF

clone size: -
V gene: TRBV15
J gene: TRBJ2-3
CDR3 protein: CATSSEPDTQYF

clone size: -
V gene: TRBV10-3
J gene: TRBJ2-3
CDR3 protein: CAIRWIDTQYF

clone size: few
V gene: TRBV28
J gene: TRBJ1-5
CDR3 protein: CASSPTGVALQPQHF

clone size: -
V gene: TRBV6-1
J gene: TRBJ1-2
CDR3 protein: CASRLQEGYGYTF

clone size: -
V gene: TRBV28
J gene: TRBJ2-6
CDR3 protein: CASSFWVRRGASGANVLTF

clone size: -
V gene: TRBV28
J gene: TRBJ2-3
CDR3 protein: CASRRTRRMDTQYF

clone size: -
V gene: TRBV6-1
J gene: TRBJ2-7
CDR3 protein: CASSVGTSGSYEQYF

clone size: -
V gene: TRBV12-5
J gene: TRBJ2-7
CDR3 protein: CASGLVTGVRYEQYF

clone size: -
V gene: TRBV11-2
J gene: TRBJ1-1
CDR3 protein: CASSLVYRQEAFF

clone size: -
V gene: TRBV5-4
J gene: TRBJ2-7
CDR3 protein: CASSISSGTGTYEQYF

clone size: -
V gene: TRBV2
J gene: TRBJ2-7
CDR3 protein: CASSPGRASSEQYF

clone size: -
V gene: TRBV28
J gene: TRBJ1-2
CDR3 protein: CASITPGRGGGYTF

clone size: -
V gene: TRBV7-8
J gene: TRBJ1-5
CDR3 protein: CASSHTVWGARQPQHF

clone size: once
V gene: TRBV19
J gene: TRBJ1-1
CDR3 protein: CASSINTQGTEAFF

clone size: -
V gene: TRBV6-5
J gene: TRBJ2-2
CDR3 protein: CASSRGARNTGELFF

clone size: -
V gene: TRBV18
J gene: -
CDR3 protein: CASSPGQGGLYEQYF

clone size: -
V gene: TRBV5-5
J gene: TRBJ1-5
CDR3 protein: CASSFGSGGNQPQHF

clone size: once
V gene: TRBV28
J gene: TRBJ1-1
CDR3 protein: CASTPPDRGASEAFF

clone size: -
V gene: TRBV29-1
J gene: TRBJ1-4
CDR3 protein: CSVCTGPLNEKLFF

clone size: -
V gene: TRBV27
J gene: TRBJ2-2
CDR3 protein: CASTAGVVRATGELFF

clone size: -
V gene: TRBV7-2
J gene: TRBJ1-1
CDR3 protein: CASSPVGAEAFF

clone size: -
V gene: TRBV6-5
J gene: TRBJ1-1
CDR3 protein: CAITSDRGGTEAFF

clone size: -
V gene: TRBV6-5
J gene: TRBJ2-1
CDR3 protein: CASLRLAGAREQFF

clone size: -
V gene: TRBV27
J gene: TRBJ1-1
CDR3 protein: CASSLRKNTEAFF

clone size: -
V gene: TRBV2
J gene: TRBJ1-5
CDR3 protein: CASSGGTGTSNQPQHF

clone size: -
V gene: TRBV11-2
J gene: TRBJ2-7
CDR3 protein: CASSPNRDEQYF

clone size: -
V gene: TRBV27
J gene: TRBJ1-2
CDR3 protein: CASSPQGASLGYTF

clone size: -
V gene: TRBV9
J gene: TRBJ2-2
CDR3 protein: CASSVGLGTGELFF

clone size: few
V gene: TRBV5-5
J gene: TRBJ1-4
CDR3 protein: CASSPGFTTNEKLFF

clone size: -
V gene: TRBV7-8
J gene: TRBJ2-7
CDR3 protein: CASSLTSGYTTGEQYF

clone size: -
V gene: TRBV15
J gene: TRBJ1-4
CDR3 protein: CATGVAPNEKLFF

clone size: -
V gene: TRBV4-1
J gene: TRBJ1-5
CDR3 protein: CASSQAGTDSNQPQHF

clone size: -
V gene: TRBV28
J gene: TRBJ2-1
CDR3 protein: CASSRIGGEGFF